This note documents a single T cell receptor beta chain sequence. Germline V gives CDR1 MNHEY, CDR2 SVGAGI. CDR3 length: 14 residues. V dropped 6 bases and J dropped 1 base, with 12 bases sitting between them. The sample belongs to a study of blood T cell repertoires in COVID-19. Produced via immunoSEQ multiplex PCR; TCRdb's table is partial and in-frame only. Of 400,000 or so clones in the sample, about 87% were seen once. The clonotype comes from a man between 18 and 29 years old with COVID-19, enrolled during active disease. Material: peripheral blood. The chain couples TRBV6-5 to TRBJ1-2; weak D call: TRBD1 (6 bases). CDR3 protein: CASSQDRSNYGYTF. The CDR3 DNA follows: TGTGCCAGCAGCCAAGACAGGAGTAACTATGGCTACACCTTC.